These 20 T cell receptor beta chains were all obtained from the same sample, sequenced in a study of cytomegalovirus exposure and HLA in healthy donors. Primers: 60 Vbeta forward and 13 Jbeta reverse. Libraries were prepared by immunoSEQ multiplex PCR; TCRdb keeps only in-frame clonotypes and omits some of them. The sample has 70,000 to 80,000 clones. The sequenced sample was PBMCs. The receptors come from a man between 35 and 55 years old in good health and CMV-seronegative.

The chain uses TRBV2 and TRBJ2-5; TRBD1 aligns across 8 bases. Germline CDR1 SNHLY, CDR2 FYNNEI. This CDR3 comprises 15 residues. The ends lost 5 bases at V and 2 bases at J; junction bases unmatched: 7. CDR3 coding DNA: TGTGCCAGCAGTTTCCAGGGGGCTCGGCAAGAGACCCAGTACTTC. It yields the protein CASSFQGARQETQYF.

V and J are TRBV7-9 and TRBJ2-1, with 8 positions matching TRBD1. The CDR3 contains 16 residues. Germline CDR1 SEHNR, CDR2 FQNEAQ (reference sequence). The V gene end was trimmed by 0 bases and the J gene end by 10 bases; junction bases not matched to a gene: 11. Written as DNA, the CDR3 is TGTGCCAGCAGCTTAGCTGGGGCAGGGGGCCCCGGGGAGCAGTTCTTC. Amino acids: CASSLAGAGGPGEQFF. The full variable domain, in which reference TRBV7-9 and TRBJ2-1 provide the parts outside the CDR3, is DTGVSQNPRHKITKRGQNVTFRCDPISEHNRLYWYRQTLGQGPEFLTYFQNEAQLEKSRLLSDRFSAERPKGSFSTLEIQRTEQGDSAMYLCASSLAGAGGPGEQFFGPGTRLTVL.

The chain couples TRBV4-1 to TRBJ2-2; D gene uncertain. V lost 4 bases and J 4 bases, leaving 13 bases between the germline ends. This CDR3 has 15 residues. CDR1 MGHRA and CDR2 YSYEKL come from the germline V gene. CDR3 bases: TGCGCCAGCAGCCCTAGAGACGGCGCCACCGGGGAGCTGTTTTTT. Residues: CASSPRDGATGELFF.

This chain links TRBV25-1 with TRBJ1-2; no definite D call. The V gene lost 6 bases and the J gene lost 5 bases, with 13 bases spanning the gap. The CDR3 extends over 13 amino acids. Germline V gene data show CDR1 as MGHDK and CDR2 as SYGVNS. CDR3 loop: CASREGERYGYTF. DNA of the CDR3: TGTGCCAGCAGAGAGGGAGAACGGTATGGCTACACCTTC.

The J gene is TRBJ1-5, the V gene TRBV6-5; 8 bases align to TRBD1. The CDR3 is made up of 13 amino acids. V lost 8 bases and J lost 6; bases outside the gene matches: 6. Germline values: CDR1 MNHEY, CDR2 SVGAGI. The CDR3 bases are TGTGCCAGCCGGACAGGGAGGGGTCAGCCCCAGCATTTT. It specifies CASRTGRGQPQHF.

The chain carries TRBV28 and TRBJ2-1; D uncertain. V was pared by 5 bases and J by 3 bases, with 5 bases between. CDR3 size: 12 residues. CDR1 is MDHEN and CDR2 is SYDVKM in the germline V gene. The CDR3 sequence: CASSPRYNEQFF. DNA for the CDR3: TGTGCCAGCAGTCCCCGCTACAATGAGCAGTTCTTC. The full variable domain, in which reference TRBV28 and TRBJ2-1 provide the parts outside the CDR3, is DVKVTQSSRYLVKRTGEKVFLECVQDMDHENMFWYRQDPGLGLRLIYFSYDVKMKEKGDIPEGYSVSREKKERFSLILESASTNQTSMYLCASSPRYNEQFFGPGTRLTVL.

This chain joins TRBV30 and TRBJ2-1, with 12 nucleotides matching TRBD2. After removal of 5 bases from V and 7 bases from J, the junction contained 0 bases not matched to a gene. The CDR3 has 12 residues. CDR1 GTSNPN and CDR2 SVGIG come from the germline V gene (reference sequence). CDR3 sequence (DNA): TGTGCCTGGGGACTAGCGGGAAATGAGCAGTTCTTC. Its translation: CAWGLAGNEQFF.

The chain combines TRBV12-2 with TRBJ1-1; the table's D call TRBD1 went unverified against the DNA. TRBV12-2 is given as a pseudogene. The CDR3 spans 18 residues. DNA of the CDR3: TGTGCAAGTCGCTTAAGGTGGGACAGGGCGCCCCAAGAGACTGAAGCTTTCTTT. Amino acid sequence: CASRLRWDRAPQETEAFF.

The chain employs TRBV18 and TRBJ1-1; tentatively, D is TRBD1 (6 bases). CDR1 and CDR2 from the germline V gene are KGHSH and LQKENI. The CDR3 loop spans 15 amino acids. The ends were cut back, 4 bases at V and 0 bases at J, with 12 bases in the middle. CDR3 DNA: TGTGCCAGCTCACTACGGACAGAAATGAACACTGAAGCTTTCTTT. It is translated as CASSLRTEMNTEAFF.

This chain joins TRBV5-1 and TRBJ1-6; 10 nucleotides align to TRBD1. Germline V gene lookup returns CDR1 SGHRS and CDR2 YFSETQ. The V gene end was trimmed by 4 bases and the J gene end by 6 bases; junction bases not matched to a gene: 7. CDR3 length: 16 residues. The CDR3: CASSTGGQGLNSPLHF. The CDR3 bases are TGCGCCAGCAGCACCGGGGGACAGGGGCTTAATTCACCCCTCCACTTT.

The chain combines TRBV4-2 with TRBJ1-5; TRBD1 aligns across 9 bases. The V and J ends lost 3 bases and 0 bases, in that order; junction bases with no gene match: 3. The CDR3 totals 16 residues. Germline-derived CDR1 and CDR2 are LGHNA and YNFKEQ. The CDR3 DNA is TGTGCCAGCAGCCACGGGACAGGGAGTAGCAATCAGCCCCAGCATTTT. It codes for CASSHGTGSSNQPQHF.

This chain links TRBV30 with TRBJ1-4; 8 nucleotides line up with TRBD1. The CDR3 is made up of 17 amino acids. V shed 0 bases and J 0 bases; nucleotides not matched to a gene: 6. Germline-derived CDR1 and CDR2 are GTSNPN and SVGIG (reference sequence). CDR3 nucleotide sequence: TGTGCCTGGAGTGTAACGGACAGGGAGGCAACTAATGAAAAACTGTTTTTT. This sequence encodes CAWSVTDREATNEKLFF.

V is TRBV9 and J is TRBJ1-5; no clear D. With 0 bases removed from V and 6 bases from J, the gap between germline ends came to 7 bases. The CDR3 has 13 amino acids. Germline CDR1 SGDLS, CDR2 YYNGEE. In DNA form, the CDR3 reads TGTGCCAGCAGCGTAGGTGGAGTTCAGCCCCAGCATTTT. It codes for CASSVGGVQPQHF. Based on the CDR3 plus reference TRBV9 and TRBJ1-5, the full variable domain is DSGVTQTPKHLITATGQRVTLRCSPRSGDLSVYWYQQSLDQGLQFLIQYYNGEERAKGNILERFSAQQFPDLHSELNLSSLELGDSALYFCASSVGGVQPQHFGDGTRLSIL.

This chain uses TRBV6-1 with TRBJ1-6; unclear D gene. The CDR3 has 14 residues. Germline values: CDR1 MNHNS, CDR2 SASEGT. V was shortened by 7 bases and J by 6 bases, with 13 bases between the two germline ends. CDR3 loop: CASNLYAGNSPLHF. CDR3 in DNA: TGTGCCAGCAATTTGTACGCCGGTAATTCACCCCTCCACTTT.

This chain joins TRBV19 and TRBJ1-5; D unclear. CDR3 length equals 13 residues. CDR1 and CDR2 (germline): LNHDA, SQIVND (reference sequence). The V and J ends lost 0 bases and 5 bases respectively, with 5 bases between them. The CDR3 reads CASSIDRDQPQHF. CDR3 sequence (DNA): TGTGCCAGTAGTATAGATAGAGATCAGCCCCAGCATTTT.

V and J are TRBV11-3 and TRBJ2-3, with D tentatively TRBD2 (5 bases). Trimming stripped 4 bases from V and 2 bases from J, with 7 bases between. Germline CDR1 is SGHNT and CDR2 is YENEEA. The CDR3 runs to 13 residues. CDR3 sequence: CASSSDFTDTQYF. The CDR3 DNA follows: TGTGCCAGCAGCTCGGACTTCACAGATACGCAGTATTTT.

The chain combines TRBV5-1 with TRBJ2-7, with D perhaps matching TRBD1 (5 bases). Per germline, CDR1 SGHRS and CDR2 YFSETQ. The CDR3 is 16 residues long. V was cut by 0 bases and J by 2 bases, with 15 bases left in between. CDR3 region: CASSLEWTLPAYEQYF. The CDR3 nucleotides read TGCGCCAGCAGCTTGGAATGGACACTTCCTGCCTACGAGCAGTACTTC.

V usage is TRBV7-3 and J usage is TRBJ2-7; possible D gene TRBD2, 7 bases. Germline CDR1 SGHTA, CDR2 FQGTGA. V was trimmed by 2 bases and J by 9 bases, leaving 14 bases between them. CDR3 length: 13 amino acids. The CDR3 region is CASSLDLGGPQYF. CDR3 bases: TGTGCCAGCAGCTTAGATCTCGGGGGGCCGCAGTACTTC.

The chain uses TRBV5-1 and TRBJ2-7; 8 nucleotides align to TRBD1. This CDR3 is built from 14 residues. CDR1 SGHRS and CDR2 YFSETQ come from the germline V gene. Trimming at V came to 3 bases and at J to 4 bases, leaving 6 bases not matched to a gene. CDR3 protein: CASSSTGVPYEQYF. The CDR3 nucleotides are TGCGCCAGCAGCTCGACAGGGGTTCCTTACGAGCAGTACTTC.

The chain links TRBV2 to TRBJ2-4, with 7 bases identical to TRBD1. The length of the CDR3 is 15 residues. Trimming cost V 2 bases and J 4 bases; bases outside gene matches: 5. The germline gives CDR1 SNHLY, CDR2 FYNNEI. The CDR3 sequence is CASSEKGAGKNIQYF. CDR3 in DNA: TGTGCCAGCAGTGAAAAGGGGGCAGGGAAAAACATTCAGTACTTC.